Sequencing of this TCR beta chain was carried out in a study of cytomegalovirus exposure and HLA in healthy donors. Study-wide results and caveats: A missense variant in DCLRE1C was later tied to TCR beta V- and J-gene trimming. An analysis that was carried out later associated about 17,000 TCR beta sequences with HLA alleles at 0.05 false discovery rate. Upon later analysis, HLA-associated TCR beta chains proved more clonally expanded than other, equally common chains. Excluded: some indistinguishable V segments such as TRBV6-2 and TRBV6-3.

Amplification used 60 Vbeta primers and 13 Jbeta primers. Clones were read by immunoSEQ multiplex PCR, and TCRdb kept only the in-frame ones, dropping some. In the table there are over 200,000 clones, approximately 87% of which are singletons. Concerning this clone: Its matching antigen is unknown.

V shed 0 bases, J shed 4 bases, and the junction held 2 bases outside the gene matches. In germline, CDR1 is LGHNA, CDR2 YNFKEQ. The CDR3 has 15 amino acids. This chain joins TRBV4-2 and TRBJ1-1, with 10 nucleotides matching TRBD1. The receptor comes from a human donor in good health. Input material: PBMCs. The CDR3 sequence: CASSQDRDRGTEAFF. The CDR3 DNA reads TGTGCCAGCAGCCAAGATCGGGACAGGGGCACTGAAGCTTTCTTT.